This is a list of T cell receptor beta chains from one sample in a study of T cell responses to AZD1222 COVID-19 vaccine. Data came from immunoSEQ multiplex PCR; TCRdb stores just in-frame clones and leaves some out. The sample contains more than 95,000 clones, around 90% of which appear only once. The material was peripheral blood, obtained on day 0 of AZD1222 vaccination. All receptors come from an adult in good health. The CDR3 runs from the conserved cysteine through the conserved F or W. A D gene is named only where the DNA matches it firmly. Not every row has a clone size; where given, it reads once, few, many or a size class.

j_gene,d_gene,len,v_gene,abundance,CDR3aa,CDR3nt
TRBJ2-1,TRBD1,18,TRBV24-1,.,CATSERGSTGTGRNEQFF,TGTGCCACCAGTGAGCGGGGTTCCACAGGGACAGGGAGAAATGAGCAGTTCTTC
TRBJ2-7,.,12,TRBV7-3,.,CASSYASYEQYF,TGTGCCAGCAGCTATGCGTCCTACGAGCAGTACTTC
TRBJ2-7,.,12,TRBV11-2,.,CASSLAYSEQYF,TGTGCCAGCAGCTTAGCCTACAGCGAGCAGTACTTC
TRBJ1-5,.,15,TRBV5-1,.,CASSLDGDSNQPQHF,TGCGCCAGCAGCTTGGATGGCGATAGCAATCAGCCCCAGCATTTT
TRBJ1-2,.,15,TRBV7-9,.,CASSLDQPGFYGYTF,TGTGCCAGCAGCTTAGATCAGCCAGGATTCTATGGCTACACCTTC
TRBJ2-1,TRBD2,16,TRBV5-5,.,CASSPEGTSGYNEQFF,TGTGCCAGCAGCCCAGAAGGGACTAGCGGCTACAATGAGCAGTTCTTC
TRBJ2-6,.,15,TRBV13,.,CASSLQGPGANVLTF,TGTGCCAGCAGCTTACAGGGCCCTGGGGCCAACGTCCTGACTTTC
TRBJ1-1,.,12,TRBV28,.,CASSSGNTEAFF,TGTGCCAGCAGTTCTGGGAACACTGAAGCTTTCTTT
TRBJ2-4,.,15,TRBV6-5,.,CASSRWVAGKNIQYF,TGTGCCAGCAGTCGGTGGGTGGCGGGGAAAAACATTCAGTACTTC
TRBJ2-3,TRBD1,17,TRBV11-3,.,CASSLDGRQGSTDTQYF,TGTGCCAGCAGCTTAGATGGCCGACAGGGTAGCACAGATACGCAGTATTTT
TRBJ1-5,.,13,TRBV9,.,CASSVRGNQPQHF,TGTGCCAGCAGCGTACGGGGTAATCAGCCCCAGCATTTT
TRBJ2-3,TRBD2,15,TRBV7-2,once,CASNLAGGNTDTQYF,TGTGCCAGCAACCTAGCGGGAGGGAACACAGATACGCAGTATTTT
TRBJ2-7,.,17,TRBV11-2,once,CASSLSFRTGLPYEQYF,TGTGCCAGCAGCTTATCTTTTCGGACGGGACTCCCCTACGAGCAGTACTTC
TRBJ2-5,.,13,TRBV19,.,CASRQTAQETQYF,TGTGCCAGTAGACAGACAGCACAAGAGACCCAGTACTTC
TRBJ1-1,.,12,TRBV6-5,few,CASRPGNTEAFF,TGTGCCAGCAGACCAGGGAACACTGAAGCTTTCTTT
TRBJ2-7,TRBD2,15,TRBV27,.,CASSSRLAGDYEQYF,TGTGCCAGCAGTTCGAGACTAGCGGGAGACTACGAGCAGTACTTC
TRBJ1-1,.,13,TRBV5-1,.,CASSWGWNTEAFF,TGCGCCAGCAGCTGGGGGTGGAACACTGAAGCTTTCTTT
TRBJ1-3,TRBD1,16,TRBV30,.,CAWSADRSNSGNTIYF,TGTGCCTGGTCGGCGGACAGGTCCAACTCTGGAAACACCATATATTTT
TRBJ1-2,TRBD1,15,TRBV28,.,CASSSGTGRLYGYTF,TGTGCCAGCAGTTCCGGGACAGGGCGGCTATATGGCTACACCTTC
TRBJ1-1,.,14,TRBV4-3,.,CASSTGARGTEAFF,TGCGCCAGCAGCACGGGAGCGCGGGGCACTGAAGCTTTCTTT
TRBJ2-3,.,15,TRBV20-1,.,CSAGGGHMGTDTQYF,TGCAGTGCTGGTGGAGGACATATGGGCACAGATACGCAGTATTTT
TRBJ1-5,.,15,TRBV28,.,CASSPTGGFDQPQHF,TGTGCCAGCAGCCCAACGGGCGGCTTCGATCAGCCCCAGCATTTT
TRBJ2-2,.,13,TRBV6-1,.,CASSDQDYGELFF,TGTGCCAGCAGTGACCAGGACTACGGGGAGCTGTTTTTT
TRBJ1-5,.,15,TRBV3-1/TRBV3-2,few,CASSQLDSHPQAQHF,TGTGCCAGCAGCCAATTAGACAGTCATCCCCAGGCCCAGCATTTT
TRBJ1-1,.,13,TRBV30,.,CAWSGVEAGEAFF,TGTGCCTGGAGTGGGGTAGAAGCAGGAGAAGCTTTCTTT
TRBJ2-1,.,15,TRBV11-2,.,CASSRSSGAHNEQFF,TGTGCCAGCAGCCGATCTTCCGGGGCACACAATGAGCAGTTCTTC
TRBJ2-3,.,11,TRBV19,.,CASSAGGTQYF,TGTGCCAGTAGTGCCGGGGGTACGCAGTATTTT
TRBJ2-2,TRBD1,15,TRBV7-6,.,CASSDQGAVTGELFF,TGTGCCAGCAGCGATCAGGGGGCGGTCACCGGGGAGCTGTTTTTT
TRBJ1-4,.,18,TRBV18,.,CASSRAPGSYTTNEKLFF,TGTGCCAGCTCACGAGCTCCGGGATCATATACAACTAATGAAAAACTGTTTTTT
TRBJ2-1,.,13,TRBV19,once,CASSIGRGNEQFF,TGTGCCAGTAGTATAGGTCGGGGCAATGAGCAGTTCTTC
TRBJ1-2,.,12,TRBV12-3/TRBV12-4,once,CASSPRTGGYTF,TGTGCCAGCAGTCCTCGGACGGGGGGCTACACCTTC
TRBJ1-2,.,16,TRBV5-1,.,CASSAGTSSANYGYTF,TGCGCCAGCAGCGCAGGCACTAGCTCGGCGAACTATGGCTACACCTTC
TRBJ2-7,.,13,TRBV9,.,CASSVKGGGEQYF,TGTGCCAGCAGCGTAAAGGGGGGTGGAGAGCAGTACTTC
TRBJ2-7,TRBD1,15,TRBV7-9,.,CASSGTGRSSYEQYF,TGTGCCAGCAGCGGGACAGGGAGGAGCTCCTACGAGCAGTACTTC
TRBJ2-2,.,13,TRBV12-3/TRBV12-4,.,CASSSLRIGELFF,TGTGCCAGCAGTTCCCTGAGGATCGGGGAGCTGTTTTTT
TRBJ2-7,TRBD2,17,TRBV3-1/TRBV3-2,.,CASSPRGAGPTSYEQYF,TGTGCCAGCAGCCCGCGGGGGGCAGGGCCTACTTCCTACGAGCAGTACTTC
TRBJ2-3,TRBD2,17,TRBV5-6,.,CASSVIFREGRGDTQYF,TGTGCCAGCAGCGTTATATTTCGGGAGGGCCGGGGAGATACGCAGTATTTT
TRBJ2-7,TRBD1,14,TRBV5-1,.,CASSFWDRGHEQYF,TGCGCCAGCAGCTTCTGGGACAGGGGCCACGAGCAGTACTTC
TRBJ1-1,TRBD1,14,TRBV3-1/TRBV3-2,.,CASSHRDRESEAFF,TGTGCCAGCAGCCACCGGGACAGGGAATCTGAAGCTTTCTTT
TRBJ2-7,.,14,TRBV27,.,CASSLTGRGYEQYF,TGTGCCAGCAGCCTTACAGGGAGAGGTTACGAGCAGTACTTC
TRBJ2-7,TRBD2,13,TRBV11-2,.,CASSLAGIVEQYF,TGTGCCAGCAGCCTAGCGGGGATCGTCGAGCAGTACTTC
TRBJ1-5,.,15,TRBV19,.,CASSMYGDSNQPQHF,TGTGCCAGTAGTATGTATGGAGATAGCAATCAGCCCCAGCATTTT
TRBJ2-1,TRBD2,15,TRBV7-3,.,CASSWTSGDYNEQFF,TGTGCCAGCAGCTGGACTAGCGGTGACTACAATGAGCAGTTCTTC
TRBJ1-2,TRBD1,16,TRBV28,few,CASSFNNGTGSYGYTF,TGTGCCAGCAGTTTCAACAACGGGACAGGGTCCTATGGCTACACCTTC
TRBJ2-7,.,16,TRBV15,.,CATSRDQVRSSYEQYF,TGTGCCACCAGCAGAGATCAAGTCAGGAGCTCCTACGAGCAGTACTTC